The 25 T cell receptor beta chains below all came from one sample that was sequenced in a study of T cells in localized non-small cell lung cancer. Clones were sequenced by immunoSEQ multiplex PCR, and TCRdb holds only the in-frame ones, with some missing. This sample yields about 77,000 clones, of which more than 70% are seen a single time; around 20% belongs to the top ten. The specimen comprised peripheral blood, sampled before any cancer treatment. These receptors were collected from a woman aged 40-69 years with stage I squamous cell lung carcinoma.

V gene TRBV7-9 combines with J gene TRBJ1-2, with D unresolved. From germline, CDR1 is SEHNR and CDR2 FQNEAQ (reference sequence). The CDR3 totals 11 residues. Trimming took off 4 bases at V and 5 bases at J, with 5 bases between the two ends. In DNA form, the CDR3 reads TGTGCCAGCAGCTCGGAGTATGGCTACACCTTC. Its protein is CASSSEYGYTF.

The chain uses TRBV7-8 and TRBJ1-6; no firm D call. V was clipped by 6 bases and J by 8 bases, with 17 bases between them. The CDR3 totals 15 residues. The germline V gene encodes CDR1 SGHVS and CDR2 FQNEAQ. The CDR3 DNA follows: TGTGCCAGCAGTCAAAACAGCTACCCTCATTCACCCCTCCACTTT. It codes for CASSQNSYPHSPLHF.

The chain uses TRBV10-1 and TRBJ1-1, with no clear D. V shed 3 bases and J shed 2 bases, with 7 bases lying between them. Germline CDR1 and CDR2: WNHNN and SYGVQD (reference sequence). The CDR3 has 13 residues. In DNA form, the CDR3 reads TGCGCCAGCAGTGAATCCTACAACACTGAAGCTTTCTTT. Its translation: CASSESYNTEAFF.

This clone turned up a few times. The chain couples TRBV9 to TRBJ1-4, with unresolved D. Germline values: CDR1 SGDLS, CDR2 YYNGEE. This CDR3 has 15 amino acids. The V end was cut by 0 bases, the J end by 8 bases, with 14 bases between. The CDR3 bases are TGTGCCAGCAGCGTAGCTCCCCGGTACGACGAAAAACTGTTTTTT. It is translated as CASSVAPRYDEKLFF.

This chain links TRBV11-2 with TRBJ2-7, with TRBD1 matching 9 bases. Looked up from germline, CDR1 is SGHAT and CDR2 is FQNNGV. The CDR3 has 14 residues. V lost 3 bases to trimming and J lost 7 bases; unmatched junction nucleotides: 7. The CDR3 loop is CASSFDTGGWEQYF. CDR3 in DNA: TGTGCCAGCAGCTTCGACACAGGGGGCTGGGAGCAGTACTTC.

The chain has TRBV6-1 and TRBJ2-7; 8 nucleotides line up with TRBD1. In germline, CDR1 is MNHNS, CDR2 SASEGT. The CDR3 totals 13 residues. The V and J ends lost 5 bases and 4 bases, in that order; junction bases with no gene match: 4. The CDR3 DNA sequence: TGTGCCAGCAGTTCCGGGACAGGTTACGAGCAGTACTTC. Translated, it gives CASSSGTGYEQYF.

The chain combines TRBV9 with TRBJ1-2; weak D call: TRBD1 (5 bases). V was pared by 2 bases and J by 6 bases, with 17 bases between. Per germline, CDR1 SGDLS and CDR2 YYNGEE. The CDR3 totals 15 residues. The CDR3 here is CASSVQDNGLNGYTF. CDR3 DNA sequence: TGTGCCAGCAGCGTCCAGGACAACGGCCTGAATGGCTACACCTTC.

This clone appeared a single time. Here the CDR3 reads CASSWGNTEAFF. The CDR3 coding sequence is TGTGCCAGCAGTTGGGGGAACACTGAAGCTTTCTTT. The chain is built from TRBV6-6 and TRBJ1-1; no clear D. The germline V gene has CDR1 MNHNY and CDR2 SVGAGI (reference sequence). The V and J ends lost 4 bases and 1 base respectively, with 4 bases between them. There are 12 residues in the CDR3.

The chain employs TRBV6-1 and TRBJ2-7; D unclear. V lost 3 bases and J lost 3, with 9 bases in between. The V gene's germline CDR1 is MNHNS and CDR2 SASEGT. The CDR3 runs 13 residues. The CDR3 loop is CASSEDGSYEQYF. CDR3 in DNA: TGTGCCAGCAGTGAGGACGGTAGCTACGAGCAGTACTTC.

The gene calls are TRBV9 and TRBJ1-2; TRBD1 aligns across 7 bases. With 3 bases clipped from V and 3 bases from J, the junction kept 5 bases outside the gene matches. The CDR3 extends over 14 amino acids. CDR1 and CDR2 (germline): SGDLS, YYNGEE. For the CDR3, the DNA is TGTGCCAGCAGCGGGGGGACAGCGGACTATGGCTACACCTTC. Translated: CASSGGTADYGYTF.

The chain links TRBV9 to TRBJ2-5, with a weak D call TRBD2 (6 bases). The CDR3 consists of 14 residues. With 3 bases removed from V and 5 bases from J, the gap between germline ends came to 14 bases. Germline CDR1 is SGDLS and CDR2 is YYNGEE. CDR3 in amino acids: CASSGHSSDETQYF. The CDR3 nucleotides read TGTGCCAGCAGCGGCCATTCTAGCGATGAGACCCAGTACTTC.

This sequence joins TRBV18 and TRBJ1-1; D gene ambiguous. Germline V gene lookup returns CDR1 KGHSH and CDR2 LQKENI. Between the trimmed V and J ends, which lost 5 bases and 2 bases, there was a span of 9 bases. CDR3 length: 13 amino acids. CDR3: CASSGGVNTEAFF. DNA for the CDR3: TGTGCCAGCTCAGGAGGAGTTAACACTGAAGCTTTCTTT.

The V gene is TRBV11-2, the J gene TRBJ1-4; TRBD1 matches at 7 bases. The CDR3 extends over 14 amino acids. The V gene end was trimmed by 1 base and the J gene end by 8 bases; junction bases not matched to a gene: 4. Germline CDR1 and CDR2: SGHAT and FQNNGV. The CDR3 nucleotides read TGTGCCAGCAGCTTAGGACAGGGCAGGGAAAAACTGTTTTTT. It translates to CASSLGQGREKLFF.

This chain links TRBV7-9 with TRBJ1-1, with D unclear. CDR1 and CDR2 from the germline V gene are SEHNR and FQNEAQ (reference sequence). The CDR3 loop spans 17 amino acids. V lost 5 bases to trimming and J lost 4 bases, with 23 bases between them. CDR3 residues: CASSPQRSIRLGTEAFF. Here the CDR3 DNA reads TGTGCCAGCAGCCCCCAGCGTTCCATAAGGTTAGGCACTGAAGCTTTCTTT.

The V call is TRBV7-9, the J call TRBJ2-5; the D gene could be TRBD1 or TRBD2 (7 bases each). Germline-derived CDR1 and CDR2 are SEHNR and FQNEAQ (reference sequence). The CDR3 contains 16 residues. Trimming pared 5 bases from V and 4 bases from J, leaving 20 bases between. In DNA, the CDR3 is TGTGCCAGCAGCACCTCAGGGGGGGCTTCAAGAGAGACCCAGTACTTC. Its protein is CASSTSGGASRETQYF.

The J gene is TRBJ1-2, the V gene TRBV27; 7 nucleotides match TRBD1. This CDR3 comprises 14 residues. The J segment lost 8 bases and the V segment lost 7 bases, leaving 13 bases of the junction unmatched. Germline V gene lookup returns CDR1 MNHEY and CDR2 SMNVEV (reference sequence). CDR3 sequence reads: CASTDGRGREGYTF. The CDR3, as DNA: TGTGCCAGCACCGACGGGAGGGGGCGCGAAGGCTACACCTTC.

The J gene is TRBJ1-1, the V gene TRBV28; D is undetermined. CDR3 length equals 14 residues. Trimming left V 5 bases short and J 11 bases short, with 21 bases between. Germline assignment: CDR1 MDHEN and CDR2 SYDVKM. The CDR3 spells CASSPITDPWEAFF. DNA of the CDR3: TGTGCCAGCAGTCCCATAACGGACCCCTGGGAGGCTTTCTTT.

The chain recombines TRBV19 with TRBJ1-2; 7 bases map to TRBD1. The CDR3 has 15 residues. V lost 6 bases, J lost 1 base, and 8 bases stayed unmatched. Germline V CDR1 and CDR2: LNHDA, SQIVND (reference sequence). The CDR3 region has the DNA TGTGCCAGTAGCCCAACCCGGGACAGTAACTATGGCTACACCTTC. The encoded protein is CASSPTRDSNYGYTF. The full variable domain, its missing parts supplied by reference TRBV19 and TRBJ1-2, is DGGITQSPKYLFRKEGQNVTLSCEQNLNHDAMYWYRQDPGQGLRLIYYSQIVNDFQKGDIAEGYSVSREKKESFPLTVTSAQKNPTAFYLCASSPTRDSNYGYTFGSGTRLTVV.

J is TRBJ1-2 and V is TRBV5-6; possible D gene TRBD1, 5 bases. V dropped 3 bases and J dropped 8 bases, with 11 bases sitting between them. CDR1 and CDR2 (germline): SGHDT, YYEEEE. The CDR3 runs 12 residues. This CDR3 reads CASSSRQTGYTF. The CDR3 nucleotides read TGTGCCAGCAGCTCTCGACAGACGGGCTACACCTTC. The complete variable domain, with remaining parts taken from reference TRBV5-6 and TRBJ1-2, reads DAGVTQSPTHLIKTRGQQVTLRCSPKSGHDTVSWYQQALGQGPQFIFQYYEEEERQRGNFPDRFSGHQFPNYSSELNVNALLLGDSALYLCASSSRQTGYTFGSGTRLTVV.

The gene calls are TRBV6-5 and TRBJ1-2; D possibly corresponds to TRBD1 (5 bases). Trimming pared 0 bases from V and 6 bases from J, leaving 11 bases between. Germline values: CDR1 MNHEY, CDR2 SVGAGI. This CDR3 region has 14 residues. The CDR3 region has the DNA TGTGCCAGCAGTTACTCGACCGGCAGGGATGGCTACACCTTC. Translated, it gives CASSYSTGRDGYTF.

V and J are TRBV6-4 and TRBJ2-3; possibly TRBD1 for D (6 bases). Germline lookup yields CDR1 MRHNA and CDR2 SNTAGT. Trimming removed 3 bases from V and 3 bases from J, with 13 bases in between. The CDR3 covers 15 residues. For the CDR3, the DNA is TGTGCCAGCAGTGAATTGGGGGCGCAGACAGATACGCAGTATTTT. It translates to CASSELGAQTDTQYF.

The CDR3 loop reads CASSARGGPFEEQFF. The DNA for the CDR3 is TGTGCCAGCAGCGCTAGGGGGGGGCCATTCGAAGAGCAGTTCTTC. This chain connects TRBV7-2 to TRBJ2-1, with a tentative D call TRBD2 (7 bases). The CDR3 consists of 15 residues. In germline, CDR1 is SGHTA, CDR2 FQGNSA. With 5 bases removed from V and 10 bases from J, the gap between germline ends came to 21 bases.

As to this clone: The sample carries other DNA sequences with the same CDR3. The chain joins TRBV2 to TRBJ2-6; a weak D match, TRBD1 (6 bases). The CDR3 runs to 15 residues. The V gene lost 5 bases and the J gene lost 2 bases, with 10 bases spanning the gap. CDR1 SNHLY and CDR2 FYNNEI come from the germline V gene. The CDR3 DNA sequence: TGTGCCAGCAGTTTGGACAGAGCTGGGGCCAACGTCCTGACTTTC. Translation gives CASSLDRAGANVLTF.

The chain uses TRBV4-2 and TRBJ1-3, with D maybe TRBD1 (6 bases). The germline V gene has CDR1 LGHNA and CDR2 YNFKEQ. The V end was cut by 0 bases, the J end by 4 bases, with 10 bases between. The CDR3 extends over 15 amino acids. The CDR3 here is CASSQDGGLGNTIYF. The CDR3 DNA reads as TGTGCCAGCAGCCAAGATGGGGGGCTAGGAAACACCATATATTTT.

The rearrangement links TRBV5-6 to TRBJ1-2, with TRBD1 as a possible D gene (6 bases). V lost 3 bases to trimming and J lost 8 bases, with 11 bases between them. The CDR3 loop spans 12 amino acids. Germline CDR1 reads SGHDT; CDR2 reads YYEEEE. The DNA for the CDR3 is TGTGCCAGCAGCTGGGACGGACAGGGCTACACCTTC. Protein product: CASSWDGQGYTF.